This passage covers 26 T cell receptor beta chains from one sample sequenced in a study of T-cell reconstitution after alpha-beta-depleted transplantation in children. The authors prepared the TCRbeta library with unique molecular identifiers. TCRdb reprocessed the PCR reads with MiXCR, giving one entry per CDR3 protein. The profile shows about 980,000 distinct CDR3 sequences, less than 30% of them singletons. The sample consisted of PBMCs, mostly from graft donor cells, taken 360 days after TCRalphabeta/CD19-depleted stem cell transplant. The receptor source for this set is a boy under two years old who had a stem cell transplant for SCID, so the T cells may come from the graft donor.

The V call is TRBV18, the J call TRBJ2-7, with D perhaps matching TRBD1 (6 bases). V dropped 4 bases and J dropped 1 base, with 11 bases sitting between them. The CDR3 is 14 amino acids. Looked up from germline, CDR1 is KGHSH and CDR2 is LQKENI. The CDR3 DNA follows: TGTGCCAGCTCACTCCCACAGGGTTCCTACGAGCAGTACTTC. Residues: CASSLPQGSYEQYF.

The CDR3 DNA follows: TGCAGTGCCAGGGACACGAATGAAAAACTGTTTTTT. It codes for CSARDTNEKLFF. The chain combines TRBV20-1 with TRBJ1-4, with a possible D match to TRBD1 (6 bases). V dropped 6 bases and J dropped 5 bases, with 10 bases sitting between them. The CDR3 is made up of 12 amino acids. Per the germline V gene, CDR1 is DFQATT and CDR2 is SNEGSKA (reference sequence).

This clonotype is a singleton in its sample. CDR3 sequence (DNA): TGTGCCAGTCGTTCCCTCTGGGGGAACACTGAAGCTTTCTTT. Translation: CASRSLWGNTEAFF. V usage is TRBV6-1 and J usage is TRBJ1-1, with D unclear. The CDR3 has 14 residues. The V end was cut by 9 bases, the J end by 1 base, with 15 bases between. Germline V gives CDR1 MNHNS, CDR2 SASEGT.

V usage is TRBV6-1 and J usage is TRBJ2-1, with 7 bases aligning to TRBD1. The CDR3 sequence is 15 residues long. Germline CDR1 reads MNHNS; CDR2 reads SASEGT. J gave up 2 bases and V 6 bases, and 7 bases lay outside the gene matches. CDR3 coding DNA: TGTGCCAGCAGCCACCGGGACAGAGCCTACAATGAGCAGTTCTTC. This gives the protein CASSHRDRAYNEQFF.

In its sample, this clonotype was seen many times. DNA for the CDR3: TGTGCCAGCAGTTTTCGGGACAGCTACGAGCAGTACTTC. Its translation is CASSFRDSYEQYF. The chain has TRBV27 and TRBJ2-7, with TRBD1 matching over 7 bases. V trimming: 3 bases; J trimming: 3 bases; junction bases outside the gene matches: 2. This CDR3 spans 13 amino acids. The germline V gene encodes CDR1 MNHEY and CDR2 SMNVEV (reference sequence).

This clonotype showed up just a few times. V is TRBV7-9 and J is TRBJ2-5; D unclear. Trimming pared 2 bases from V and 2 bases from J, leaving 18 bases between. The CDR3 extends over 17 amino acids. Germline lookup yields CDR1 SEHNR and CDR2 FQNEAQ (reference sequence). The CDR3: CASSLSHLRPPQETQYF. In nucleotides, the CDR3 is TGTGCCAGCAGCTTAAGTCATCTACGACCCCCACAAGAGACCCAGTACTTC.

This clonotype turned up a few times. This chain uses TRBV5-1 with TRBJ1-1, with 7 nucleotides matching TRBD1. Germline V gives CDR1 SGHRS, CDR2 YFSETQ. The V segment lost 4 bases and the J segment 0 bases; nucleotides outside the gene matches: 0. The CDR3 has 13 amino acids. The CDR3 region has the DNA TGCGCCAGCAGCGGGACAGTGAACACTGAAGCTTTCTTT. Translation gives CASSGTVNTEAFF.

This clonotype occurred many times. The gene calls are TRBV7-7 and TRBJ2-5; TRBD2 is a possible D gene (5 bases). Germline V gene lookup returns CDR1 SSHAT and CDR2 FNYEAQ (reference sequence). V was clipped by 6 bases and J by 2 bases, with 10 bases between them. This CDR3 spans 13 amino acids. CDR3 in amino acids: CASSGLLQETQYF. CDR3 sequence (DNA): TGTGCCAGCAGTGGACTCCTACAAGAGACCCAGTACTTC.

There are many counts of this clonotype. The CDR3 reads CASSYLGRGGVDNEQFF. CDR3 bases: TGTGCCAGCAGTTACCTAGGCCGGGGGGGCGTAGACAATGAGCAGTTCTTC. J is TRBJ2-1 and V is TRBV28, with 8 bases aligning to TRBD2. Trimming took 4 bases from V and 5 from J; bases not matched to a gene: 13. Germline V gene lookup returns CDR1 MDHEN and CDR2 SYDVKM. This CDR3 is built from 17 residues.

This chain links TRBV5-1 with TRBJ1-4; D perhaps matches TRBD1 (6 bases). The CDR3 covers 15 residues. Germline V lookup: CDR1 SGHRS, CDR2 YFSETQ. The V end was cut by 0 bases, the J end by 7 bases, with 13 bases between. In DNA, the CDR3 is TGCGCCAGCAGCTTGGTGTCGGGGGGCGGTGAAAAACTGTTTTTT. It encodes CASSLVSGGGEKLFF.

This chain uses TRBV5-1 with TRBJ2-1; perhaps TRBD2 as D (6 bases). The ends were cut back, 4 bases at V and 0 bases at J, with 17 bases in the middle. The CDR3 consists of 17 residues. The germline V gene encodes CDR1 SGHRS and CDR2 YFSETQ. CDR3 bases: TGCGCCAGCAGCGGAGGGGTGAGTGGGAGCTCCTACAATGAGCAGTTCTTC. Its translation is CASSGGVSGSSYNEQFF.

V usage is TRBV21-1 and J usage is TRBJ2-5; the table's D gene call, TRBD2, was not cross checked with the DNA. TRBV21-1 represents a pseudogene. The CDR3 covers 16 residues. The CDR3 spells CASSKPLASYQETQYF. The CDR3 coding sequence is TGTGCCAGCAGCAAACCCCTAGCGTCGTACCAAGAGACCCAGTACTTC.

This clonotype was seen a handful of times. J is TRBJ2-3 and V is TRBV7-9; no reliable D call. Trimming pared 3 bases from V and 2 bases from J, leaving 12 bases between. CDR1 is SEHNR, CDR2 FQNEAQ, per germline (reference sequence). The CDR3 sequence is 15 residues long. The CDR3 loop reads CASSFGTSPTDTQYF. The CDR3, as DNA: TGTGCCAGCAGCTTTGGAACCTCCCCCACAGATACGCAGTATTTT.

V is TRBV27 and J is TRBJ2-7; 10 positions match TRBD1. CDR1 and CDR2 (germline): MNHEY, SMNVEV (reference sequence). V gave up 5 bases and J gave up 2 bases; unmatched junction bases: 3. There are 14 residues in the CDR3. The CDR3 region is CASSRGTGAYEQYF. DNA of the CDR3: TGTGCCAGCAGTAGGGGGACAGGGGCCTACGAGCAGTACTTC.

The chain employs TRBV28 and TRBJ1-5, with TRBD1 matching over 7 bases. The germline CDR1 and CDR2 sequences are MDHEN and SYDVKM. V shed 4 bases and J 7 bases; nucleotides not matched to a gene: 10. There are 15 residues in the CDR3. The CDR3 region is CASSSTGVGEQPQHF. The CDR3, as DNA: TGTGCCAGCAGTTCCACAGGGGTAGGGGAGCAGCCCCAGCATTTT. Using reference TRBV28 and TRBJ1-5 for the parts outside the CDR3, the full variable domain is DVKVTQSSRYLVKRTGEKVFLECVQDMDHENMFWYRQDPGLGLRLIYFSYDVKMKEKGDIPEGYSVSREKKERFSLILESASTNQTSMYLCASSSTGVGEQPQHFGDGTRLSIL.

The CDR3 reads CASSVDVRGNTEAFF. The CDR3 DNA is TGTGCCAGCAGCGTAGATGTCAGGGGGAACACTGAAGCTTTCTTT. The chain employs TRBV9 and TRBJ1-1; maybe TRBD1 (6 bases). Trimming stripped 0 bases from V and 1 base from J, with 10 bases between. Germline V gene lookup returns CDR1 SGDLS and CDR2 YYNGEE. There are 15 residues in the CDR3.

The gene calls are TRBV29-1 and TRBJ2-5; D might be TRBD1 (5 bases). This CDR3 is 13 amino acids long. V lost 1 base to trimming and J lost 3 bases, with 9 bases between them. Germline V gene sequence: CDR1 SQVTM, CDR2 ANQGSEA. In DNA form, the CDR3 reads TGCAGCGTTGAAGTGGTCAGGGAAGAGACCCAGTACTTC. It encodes CSVEVVREETQYF.

Only a few counts were recorded for this clonotype. The chain carries TRBV29-1 and TRBJ2-3, with 8 nucleotides matching TRBD1. In germline, CDR1 is SQVTM, CDR2 ANQGSEA. V shed 1 base and J 0 bases; nucleotides not matched to a gene: 3. The CDR3 covers 15 residues. CDR3 amino acids: CSVEGQGPSTDTQYF. Here the CDR3 DNA reads TGCAGCGTTGAAGGACAGGGGCCTAGCACAGATACGCAGTATTTT.

Only a few counts were recorded for this clonotype. The CDR3 DNA sequence: TGCAGCGTGTCCCCCCGGGGGGGCCTAGATACGCAGTATTTT. Protein product: CSVSPRGGLDTQYF. The chain uses TRBV29-1 and TRBJ2-3, with 8 bases fitting TRBD2. Looked up from germline, CDR1 is SQVTM and CDR2 is ANQGSEA. The CDR3 is 14 amino acids. The V and J ends lost 6 bases and 5 bases, in that order; junction bases with no gene match: 10.

This clonotype was found a few times. The chain recombines TRBV20-1 with TRBJ2-7; 7 nucleotides line up with TRBD2. This CDR3 has 13 amino acids. Trimming cost V 7 bases and J 2 bases; bases outside gene matches: 8. CDR1 is DFQATT, CDR2 SNEGSKA, per germline (reference sequence). As DNA, the CDR3 is TGCAGTGTAAGGGGAGGGAGTCCCTACGAGCAGTACTTC. Protein sequence: CSVRGGSPYEQYF.

V is TRBV10-3 and J is TRBJ2-7; D perhaps matches TRBD1 (6 bases). The CDR3 is 14 residues long. The V end was cut by 6 bases, the J end by 5 bases, with 17 bases between. Per the germline V gene, CDR1 is ENHRY and CDR2 is SYGVKD. CDR3 sequence: CAIRMGTTPDEQYF. CDR3 nucleotides: TGTGCCATCAGAATGGGGACAACCCCGGACGAGCAGTACTTC.

The chain recombines TRBV10-3 with TRBJ1-1; perhaps TRBD1 as D (5 bases). Germline-derived CDR1 and CDR2 are ENHRY and SYGVKD. The CDR3 covers 17 residues. With 2 bases removed from V and 0 bases from J, the gap between germline ends came to 16 bases. CDR3 sequence: CAISEGGGMELNTEAFF. CDR3 nucleotide sequence: TGTGCCATCAGTGAGGGGGGGGGGATGGAACTGAACACTGAAGCTTTCTTT.

The CDR3 sequence is CASSHRGSGEKLFF. DNA for the CDR3: TGTGCCAGCAGCCACAGGGGAAGCGGTGAAAAACTGTTTTTT. This chain connects TRBV3-1 to TRBJ1-4; perhaps TRBD1 as D (6 bases). V was trimmed by 3 bases and J by 7 bases, leaving 12 bases between them. The CDR3 covers 14 residues. The germline CDR1 and CDR2 sequences are LGHDT and YNNKEL (reference sequence).

The V call is TRBV12-3 or TRBV12-4, the J call TRBJ2-7; 7 nucleotides align to TRBD1. Trimming took 3 bases from V and 3 from J; bases not matched to a gene: 8. The CDR3 contains 15 residues. The CDR3 reads CASSLGQKFGYEQYF. The CDR3 DNA is TGTGCCAGCAGTTTGGGACAGAAGTTCGGCTACGAGCAGTACTTC.

V and J are TRBV4-1 and TRBJ1-1, with D possibly TRBD1 on 5 matching bases. V dropped 4 bases and J dropped 1 base, with 13 bases sitting between them. The CDR3 loop spans 15 amino acids. Germline values: CDR1 MGHRA, CDR2 YSYEKL. CDR3 protein: CASSLKYDRNTEAFF. DNA for the CDR3: TGCGCCAGCAGCCTCAAATACGACAGGAACACTGAAGCTTTCTTT.

This clonotype was counted between two and nine times. This CDR3 reads CASSEGMGRYYGYTF. CDR3 in DNA: TGTGCCAGCAGCGAGGGCATGGGGCGTTACTATGGCTACACCTTC. The genes are TRBV5-5 and TRBJ1-2, with D perhaps matching TRBD1 (5 bases). Trimming cost V 4 bases and J 3 bases, with 16 bases left between them. The CDR3 sequence is 15 residues long. The germline CDR1 and CDR2 sequences are SGHKS and YYEKEE (reference sequence).